A selection of T cell receptor beta chains follows, all from one sample in a study of cytomegalovirus exposure and HLA in healthy donors. Produced via immunoSEQ multiplex PCR; TCRdb's table is partial and in-frame only. The sample holds some 110,000 clones, approximately 80% seen once. What was sequenced was PBMCs. The source is a man in his forties in good health and CMV-seronegative. The CDR3 runs from the conserved cysteine through the conserved F or W.

j_call: TRBJ2-3
v_call: TRBV5-4
cdr3_aa: CASSFTSGGTDTQYF

j_call: TRBJ2-2
v_call: TRBV5-6
cdr3_aa: CASSRGLWSTGELFF

j_call: TRBJ1-1
v_call: TRBV21-1
cdr3_aa: CASSNLEGQGCIEAFF

j_call: TRBJ1-6
v_call: TRBV7-9
cdr3_aa: CASSSGTANSPLHF

j_call: TRBJ2-7
v_call: TRBV5-1
cdr3_aa: CASSSPGTSEQYF

j_call: TRBJ2-7
v_call: TRBV27
cdr3_aa: CASSLRQDRREQYF

j_call: TRBJ1-1
v_call: TRBV2
cdr3_aa: CASMDSALNTEAFF

j_call: TRBJ2-5
v_call: TRBV10-3
cdr3_aa: CAISELFEGGSASQETQYF

j_call: TRBJ2-3
v_call: TRBV9
cdr3_aa: CASSVGGGSTDTQYF

j_call: TRBJ2-1
v_call: TRBV7-9
cdr3_aa: CASSLLAGGAGQFF

j_call: TRBJ1-6
v_call: TRBV5-6
cdr3_aa: CASSQGQGLSSPLHF

j_call: TRBJ2-2
v_call: TRBV19
cdr3_aa: CASSFGGQDTGELFF

j_call: TRBJ1-2
v_call: TRBV5-6
cdr3_aa: CASSPAGTRGYTF

j_call: TRBJ1-2
v_call: TRBV21-1
cdr3_aa: CASRGHRGEHYGYTF

j_call: TRBJ1-2
v_call: TRBV19
cdr3_aa: CASSMNRDYGYTF